This TCR beta chain is drawn from a study of cytomegalovirus exposure and HLA in healthy donors. Regarding the study as a whole: The classifier was said to identify cytomegalovirus status with high specificity and sensitivity. For most TCR sequences rarity was the rule, although some public TCRs occurred in many donors. Presence/absence results assume similar sequencing depth per donor, which may not hold.

Researchers ran the PCR with 60 Vbeta and 13 Jbeta primers. Authors' analysis steps: An analysis that came later counted 70 million to 100 million unique TCR beta chains, around 10 million shared. Some clones are missing from TCRdb's copy, which holds only in-frame ones; the method was immunoSEQ multiplex PCR. The DNA gave D and trimming, while V, J and clone size come from that table. The sample records fewer than 200,000 clones, about 80% being singletons. About this clone itself: The antigen remains unidentified.

This receptor was obtained from a girl aged 10 to 17 in good health and CMV-seropositive. The sample taken for sequencing was PBMCs.

CDR3 sequence (DNA): TGTGCCAGCAGCCCCCCGACTAGAGACGAGCAGTACTTC. Protein: CASSPPTRDEQYF. V usage is TRBV7-8 and J usage is TRBJ2-7; D may be TRBD2 (6 bases). Looked up from germline, CDR1 is SGHVS and CDR2 is FQNEAQ. Trimming left V 5 bases short and J 5 bases short, with 13 bases between. The CDR3 length is 13 residues.